This T cell receptor beta chain was sequenced during a study of blood T cells in healthy people across ages. Study-wide results and limits: Calculation of diversity from one million T cells yielded estimates considered to be underestimates.

Primers used in a second PCR of roughly 7 to 12 cycles were a sample-barcoded 5' primer and a J-beta primer mix. Each CDR3 protein is one row after TCRdb ran MiXCR on the 5' RACE reads. The sample consists of some 670,000 distinct CDR3 sequences, more than 45% of them appearing once. A few counts support this clonotype. What it recognizes is unknown. Drawing of peripheral blood yielded approximately 10 milliliters from each donor. The sequenced material came from blood. The sequence derives from a woman at least 80 years old in good health.

CDR3 protein: CASSHATSGSGELFF. In nucleotides, the CDR3 is TGTGCCAGCAGCCATGCAACTAGCGGCTCCGGGGAGCTGTTTTTT. The rearrangement joins TRBV3-1 to TRBJ2-2, with 8 nucleotides matching TRBD2. Trimming cost V 3 bases and J 6 bases; bases outside gene matches: 6. This CDR3 is built from 15 residues. In germline, CDR1 is LGHDT, CDR2 YNNKEL (reference sequence). The entire variable domain, with the rest obtained from reference TRBV3-1 and TRBJ2-2, is as follows: DTAVSQTPKYLVTQMGNDKSIKCEQNLGHDTMYWYKQDSKKFLKIMFSYNNKELIINETVPNRFSPKSPDKAHLNLHINSLELGDSAVYFCASSHATSGSGELFFGEGSRLTVL.